This T cell receptor beta chain is from a study of shared clonotypes between healthy human individuals. Germline CDR1 and CDR2: SGHVS and FNYEAQ. The V end was cut by 1 base, the J end by 5 bases, with 6 bases between. The CDR3 loop spans 13 amino acids. Only Caucasian adults living in Nashville, Tennessee made up the donor group. Clones were read by immunoSEQ multiplex PCR, and TCRdb kept only the in-frame ones, dropping some. The table includes roughly 650,000 clones, 97% detected once. This clone came up once. This TCR was recovered from a woman in her twenties or thirties in good health. Material: naive CD4+ T cells sorted from blood. Regarding subset: CD45RA+ positively selected. The chain joins TRBV7-6 to TRBJ1-5; D not certain. CDR3 amino acids: CASSLVADQPQHF. DNA of the CDR3: TGTGCCAGCAGCTTAGTGGCAGATCAGCCCCAGCATTTT.